Following are 21 T cell receptor beta chains from one sample sequenced in a study of blood T cell repertoires in COVID-19. The assay was immunoSEQ multiplex PCR, and TCRdb's table has in-frame clones only and misses some. Of about 150,000 clones listed, around 85% are singletons. Source material: peripheral blood. These receptors all come from a human donor in a cohort sampled during active COVID-19.

The V gene is TRBV19, the J gene TRBJ2-1, with 11 nucleotides matching TRBD1. CDR1 and CDR2 (germline): LNHDA, SQIVND (reference sequence). The CDR3 consists of 14 residues. V lost 9 bases and J lost 6; bases outside the gene matches: 7. CDR3 loop: CAREDRGRFNEQFF. In DNA, the CDR3 is TGTGCCAGAGAGGACAGGGGGCGTTTCAATGAGCAGTTCTTC.

The chain combines TRBV30 with TRBJ2-4, with unresolved D. The V end lost 2 bases, the J end lost 7 bases, and 12 bases lay between the germline ends. CDR3 length equals 13 residues. Germline CDR1 and CDR2: GTSNPN and SVGIG (reference sequence). CDR3 bases: TGTGCCTGGAGTAGAATTGAGAGGAACATTCAGTACTTC. It is translated as CAWSRIERNIQYF.

The chain joins TRBV2 to TRBJ1-4, with TRBD1 identical over 7 bases. The CDR3 is 13 amino acids. V shed 7 bases and J 8 bases; nucleotides not matched to a gene: 7. Germline-derived CDR1 and CDR2 are SNHLY and FYNNEI. The CDR3 here is CASNLGGAEKLFF. The CDR3 DNA is TGTGCCAGCAACTTAGGGGGCGCGGAAAAACTGTTTTTT.

V usage is TRBV24-1 and J usage is TRBJ2-4, with D tentatively TRBD1 (5 bases). The CDR3 extends over 15 amino acids. Germline V lookup: CDR1 KGHDR, CDR2 SFDVKD. Trimming shortened V by 3 bases and J by 8 bases, and 16 bases separated the two germline ends. CDR3 residues: CATSDRGPEGDIQYF. In DNA, the CDR3 is TGTGCCACCAGTGATCGAGGACCAGAAGGGGACATTCAGTACTTC.

The genes are TRBV7-2 and TRBJ2-3, with D possibly being TRBD2 (5 bases). CDR1 and CDR2 (germline): SGHTA, FQGNSA. The CDR3 length is 16 residues. Trimming left V 1 base short and J 4 bases short, with 15 bases between. CDR3: CASSLEERDVSDTQYF. The DNA for the CDR3 is TGTGCCAGCAGCTTAGAAGAACGGGATGTGTCAGATACGCAGTATTTT.

A single count supports this clone. This chain connects TRBV6-6 to TRBJ1-4; 9 bases agree with TRBD1. Germline assignment: CDR1 MNHNY and CDR2 SVGAGI (reference sequence). The CDR3 consists of 18 residues. With V trimmed by 5 bases and J by 2 bases, 12 bases remained unmatched. The CDR3 loop reads CASSHGLQGAGTNEKLFF. CDR3 in DNA: TGTGCCAGCAGTCACGGATTACAGGGGGCGGGGACTAATGAAAAACTGTTTTTT.

The chain recombines TRBV13 with TRBJ2-7, with a possible D match to TRBD2 (6 bases). Trimming took 4 bases from V and 3 from J, leaving 13 bases between them. Germline-derived CDR1 and CDR2 are PRHDT and FYEKMQ (reference sequence). This CDR3 spans 14 amino acids. The CDR3 DNA is TGTGCCAGCAGCTCTACCGGGGGAAACTACGAGCAGTACTTC. It codes for CASSSTGGNYEQYF.

Notes on this clone: At the DNA level, this CDR3 is encoded by other sequences in the same sample as well. This chain connects TRBV28 to TRBJ2-6, with TRBD1 matching 7 bases. Germline CDR1 MDHEN, CDR2 SYDVKM. V trimming: 2 bases; J trimming: 2 bases; junction bases outside the gene matches: 0. The CDR3 runs 15 residues. The CDR3 bases are TGTGCCAGCAGTTTAACAGGGGCTGGGGCCAACGTCCTGACTTTC. Translation gives CASSLTGAGANVLTF.

The rearrangement links TRBV7-9 to TRBJ1-1; D unclear. CDR1 and CDR2 from the germline V gene are SEHNR and FQNEAQ (reference sequence). V lost 1 base and J lost 0, with 12 bases in between. This CDR3 spans 16 amino acids. The CDR3 region is CASSLEGSALNTEAFF. As DNA, the CDR3 is TGTGCCAGCAGCTTAGAAGGCAGCGCCCTGAACACTGAAGCTTTCTTT.

V and J are TRBV30 and TRBJ1-2; D remains ambiguous. The CDR3 is 12 amino acids. Germline V gene sequence: CDR1 GTSNPN, CDR2 SVGIG (reference sequence). V lost 0 bases to trimming and J lost 7 bases, with 9 bases between them. CDR3 sequence reads: CAWSVPVSGYTF. The CDR3 DNA follows: TGTGCCTGGAGTGTACCTGTCAGTGGCTACACCTTC.

The chain joins TRBV9 to TRBJ2-7; 9 bases are shared with TRBD1. The germline CDR1 and CDR2 sequences are SGDLS and YYNGEE. The CDR3 covers 14 residues. V lost 3 bases, J lost 3 bases, and 4 bases stayed unmatched. In DNA form, the CDR3 reads TGTGCCAGCAGCGGGGGACAGGGATACTACGAGCAGTACTTC. This gives the protein CASSGGQGYYEQYF. Combining the CDR3 with reference TRBV9 and TRBJ2-7 gives the whole variable domain DSGVTQTPKHLITATGQRVTLRCSPRSGDLSVYWYQQSLDQGLQFLIQYYNGEERAKGNILERFSAQQFPDLHSELNLSSLELGDSALYFCASSGGQGYYEQYFGPGTRLTVT.

The chain is built from TRBV5-1 and TRBJ2-1, with 8 positions matching TRBD1. The CDR3 has 13 residues. In germline, CDR1 is SGHRS, CDR2 YFSETQ. V lost 4 bases to trimming and J lost 13 bases; unmatched junction nucleotides: 10. The CDR3 DNA reads as TGCGCCAGCAGCCCGAGGCCCAGGGGGCTACAGTTCTTC. Translation: CASSPRPRGLQFF.

This rearrangement joins TRBV20-1 to TRBJ2-7, with D tentatively TRBD2 (6 bases). Per the germline V gene, CDR1 is DFQATT and CDR2 is SNEGSKA (reference sequence). There are 15 residues in the CDR3. The germline V and J ends were trimmed by 3 bases and 2 bases, with 17 bases remaining between them. The DNA of the CDR3 is TGCAGTGCTAGTGTGGTGGCGGGACGGGCCTACGAGCAGTACTTC. Protein sequence: CSASVVAGRAYEQYF.

The chain links TRBV30 to TRBJ2-7; 9 nucleotides line up with TRBD1. The CDR3 is 13 residues long. V lost 1 base to trimming and J lost 6 bases; unmatched junction nucleotides: 4. Germline assignment: CDR1 GTSNPN and CDR2 SVGIG (reference sequence). CDR3 sequence: CAWSEGQGREQYF. The CDR3, as DNA: TGTGCCTGGAGTGAGGGACAGGGTCGCGAGCAGTACTTC.

This chain links TRBV27 with TRBJ2-3; 11 nucleotides agree with TRBD2. J lost 0 bases, V lost 4 bases, and 3 bases had no gene match. The germline gives CDR1 MNHEY, CDR2 SMNVEV (reference sequence). This CDR3 comprises 16 residues. The CDR3 DNA sequence: TGTGCCAGCAGTTCTCCTAGCGGGAGGAGCACAGATACGCAGTATTTT. Protein: CASSSPSGRSTDTQYF.

The V and J genes are TRBV24-1 and TRBJ2-3; D gene unclear. The germline V and J ends were trimmed by 2 bases and 3 bases, with 5 bases remaining between them. CDR3 length: 13 amino acids. Germline CDR1 KGHDR, CDR2 SFDVKD. The CDR3 region is CATSDSFTDTQYF. CDR3 coding DNA: TGTGCCACCAGTGATTCGTTTACAGATACGCAGTATTTT.

This chain links TRBV9 with TRBJ2-7, with D maybe TRBD1 (7 bases). This CDR3 has 17 residues. V lost 0 bases to trimming and J lost 5 bases, with 21 bases between them. The germline CDR1 and CDR2 sequences are SGDLS and YYNGEE. The CDR3 is CASSVDPQGGLKDEQYF. The CDR3 coding sequence is TGTGCCAGCAGCGTAGATCCTCAGGGGGGCCTCAAGGACGAGCAGTACTTC.

The rearrangement uses TRBV2 and TRBJ2-3, with TRBD2 matching over 11 bases. Looked up from germline, CDR1 is SNHLY and CDR2 is FYNNEI. J lost 1 base, V lost 3 bases, and 9 bases had no gene match. The CDR3 length is 18 residues. Here the CDR3 DNA reads TGTGCCAGCAGTGACCCCGCAGGGACTAGCGGAGGCACAGATACGCAGTATTTT. It yields the protein CASSDPAGTSGGTDTQYF.

CDR3 sequence: CASSYEGGTYEQYF. CDR3 DNA: TGTGCCAGCAGTTATGAGGGAGGGACCTACGAGCAGTACTTC. This chain links TRBV6-2 or TRBV6-3 with TRBJ2-7; 7 nucleotides match TRBD2. The ends lost 3 bases at V and 2 bases at J; junction bases unmatched: 4. Germline values: CDR1 MNHEY, CDR2 SVGEGT. The CDR3 has 14 residues.

This clone turned up a few times. The V and J genes are TRBV5-1 and TRBJ2-2, with a tentative D call TRBD2 (6 bases). Trimming cost V 4 bases and J 2 bases, with 9 bases left between them. The CDR3 runs 14 residues. Germline loops: CDR1 SGHRS, CDR2 YFSETQ. In DNA, the CDR3 is TGCGCCAGCAGCGTAGGGACTAACACCGGGGAGCTGTTTTTT. Translation: CASSVGTNTGELFF.

This chain joins TRBV13 and TRBJ2-7, with 13 bases fitting TRBD2. The CDR3 consists of 15 residues. Germline CDR1 PRHDT, CDR2 FYEKMQ (reference sequence). The ends lost 5 bases at V and 5 bases at J; junction bases unmatched: 6. The CDR3: CASSTSGRAFNEQYF. In nucleotides, the CDR3 is TGTGCCAGCAGCACTAGCGGGAGGGCCTTCAACGAGCAGTACTTC.